A selection of T cell receptor beta chains follows, all from one sample in a study of cytomegalovirus exposure and HLA in healthy donors. The data were produced by immunoSEQ multiplex PCR, yet TCRdb's version contains in-frame clones alone and is incomplete. The sample comprises about 170,000 clones, 80% to 90% of which are singletons, and roughly 0.75% rests with the top ten. The sample consisted of PBMCs. Receptors were obtained from a young woman in good health and CMV-seronegative. Each CDR3 is given with its conserved first and last residue. The D gene is left open where the match is weak. Clone size appears in some rows only: once, few, many, or a class for an expanded clone.

NA	TRBV28	TRBJ1-4	NA	CASSVGQNRRGDEKLFF	TGTGCCAGCAGTGTGGGACAAAACAGGCGGGGGGATGAAAAACTGTTTTTT
TRBD1	TRBV4-2	TRBJ2-7	NA	CASSHVQGQSGYEQYF	TGTGCCAGCAGCCACGTCCAGGGACAGTCTGGATACGAGCAGTACTTC
TRBD2	TRBV6-5	TRBJ2-1	NA	CASTPGLAGDEQFF	TGTGCCAGCACTCCGGGACTAGCGGGAGATGAGCAGTTCTTC
TRBD1	TRBV19	TRBJ2-3	few	CASSIDLGQGTDTQYF	TGTGCCAGTAGTATAGATTTGGGACAGGGCACAGATACGCAGTATTTT
NA	TRBV10-3	TRBJ1-4	NA	CAISGEGSGDEKLFF	TGTGCCATCAGCGGTGAGGGCAGTGGGGATGAAAAACTGTTTTTT
NA	TRBV18	TRBJ1-1	few	CASSPQGFGNTEAFF	TGTGCCAGCTCACCTCAGGGATTCGGCAACACTGAAGCTTTCTTT
NA	TRBV7-7	TRBJ2-7	NA	CASSLSVRQGEAEQYF	TGTGCTAGCAGCTTAAGCGTTCGACAAGGGGAGGCCGAGCAGTACTTC
NA	TRBV7-9	TRBJ1-2	NA	CASSLNRDGYTF	TGTGCCAGCAGCCTCAACAGGGATGGCTACACTTTC
NA	TRBV6-5	TRBJ2-7	NA	CASSPDSTYEQYF	TGTGCCAGCAGTCCTGACAGTACCTACGAGCAGTACTTC
NA	TRBV29-1	TRBJ1-1	NA	CSVEVQQNTEAFF	TGCAGCGTTGAAGTCCAACAGAACACTGAAGCTTTCTTT
TRBD1	TRBV5-1	TRBJ2-7	NA	CASSLGTGAYEQYF	TGCGCCAGCAGCTTGGGGACAGGGGCCTACGAGCAGTACTTC
NA	TRBV10-1	TRBJ2-7	NA	CASRRGRPFYEQYF	TGCGCCAGCAGGCGGGGACGTCCCTTCTACGAGCAGTACTTC
NA	TRBV19	TRBJ1-5	NA	CASSTPRVSNQPQHF	TGTGCCAGTAGTACCCCCCGGGTTAGCAATCAGCCCCAGCATTTT
NA	TRBV28	TRBJ1-1	NA	CATMDKLNTEAFF	TGTGCCACGATGGACAAATTGAACACTGAAGCTTTCTTT
NA	TRBV4-3	TRBJ2-5	NA	CASSQDIVRGQETQYF	TGCGCCAGCAGCCAAGATATCGTTCGGGGGCAAGAGACCCAGTACTTC
TRBD1	TRBV7-3	TRBJ1-1	NA	CASSLDRSTEAFF	TGTGCCAGCAGCTTGGACAGGTCCACTGAAGCTTTCTTT
NA	TRBV19	TRBJ1-6	NA	CASSVQGYSPLHF	TGTGCCAGTAGTGTGCAGGGTTATTCACCCCTCCACTTT
TRBD2	TRBV6-1	TRBJ2-7	NA	CASSEPIRELAGEYEQYF	TGTGCCAGCAGTGAACCCATTAGGGAACTAGCGGGCGAATACGAGCAGTACTTC
TRBD1	TRBV6-6	TRBJ1-1	NA	CASKQGMNTEAFF	TGTGCCAGCAAACAGGGGATGAACACTGAAGCTTTCTTT
NA	TRBV28	TRBJ2-1	NA	CASSPRERYNEQFF	TGTGCCAGCAGTCCCCGGGAGAGATACAATGAGCAGTTCTTC
NA	TRBV20-1	TRBJ1-1	NA	CSASASPEAFF	TGCAGTGCTAGCGCTAGTCCTGAAGCTTTCTTT
TRBD1	TRBV6-5	TRBJ2-3	few	CASSDGQGADTQYF	TGTGCCAGCAGTGACGGACAGGGGGCAGATACGCAGTATTTT
NA	TRBV7-8	TRBJ1-2	NA	CASSRGVDGYTF	TGTGCCAGCAGTAGAGGCGTAGATGGCTACACCTTC
TRBD2	TRBV10-3	TRBJ2-3	NA	CAIGRFSGRAADTDTQYF	TGTGCCATCGGGAGGTTTAGCGGGAGGGCCGCAGACACAGATACGCAGTATTTT
NA	TRBV19	TRBJ2-6	NA	CASSIPSSGANVLTF	TGTGCCAGTAGTATCCCGAGCTCTGGGGCCAACGTCCTGACTTTC
NA	TRBV11-2	TRBJ2-2	NA	CASSPPGHATGELFF	TGTGCCAGCAGCCCCCCGGGACACGCTACCGGGGAGCTGTTTTTT
NA	TRBV4-2	TRBJ1-1	NA	CASSQGRVEPNTEAFF	TGTGCCAGCAGCCAAGGCAGGGTTGAGCCGAACACTGAAGCTTTCTTT
TRBD1	TRBV28	TRBJ1-1	NA	CASSSGQGTEAFF	TGTGCCAGCAGTTCAGGACAGGGGACTGAAGCTTTCTTT
TRBD2	TRBV28	TRBJ2-1	NA	CASTGGLLRYRGSYNEQFF	TGTGCCAGCACCGGGGGACTATTGAGGTATAGGGGCTCCTACAATGAGCAGTTCTTC
NA	TRBV7-8	TRBJ2-7	NA	CASSSAGTLPYEQYF	TGTGCCAGCAGCTCAGCCGGGACATTGCCCTACGAGCAGTACTTC
NA	TRBV28	TRBJ2-1	NA	CASSLIAGRRYNEQFF	TGTGCCAGCAGTTTAATCGCTGGGAGAAGGTACAATGAGCAGTTCTTC